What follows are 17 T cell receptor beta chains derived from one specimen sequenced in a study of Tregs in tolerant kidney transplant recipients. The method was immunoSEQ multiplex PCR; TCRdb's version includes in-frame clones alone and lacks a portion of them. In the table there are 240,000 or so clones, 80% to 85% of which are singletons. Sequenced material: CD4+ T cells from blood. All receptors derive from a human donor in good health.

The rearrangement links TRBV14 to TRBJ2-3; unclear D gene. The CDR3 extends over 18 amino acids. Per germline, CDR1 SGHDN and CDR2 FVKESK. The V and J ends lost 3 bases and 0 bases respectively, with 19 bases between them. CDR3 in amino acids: CASSQRWKMTTSTDTQYF. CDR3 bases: TGTGCCAGCAGCCAGAGGTGGAAGATGACGACGAGCACAGATACGCAGTATTTT. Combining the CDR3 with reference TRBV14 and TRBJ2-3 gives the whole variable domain EAGVTQFPSHSVIEKGQTVTLRCDPISGHDNLYWYRRVMGKEIKFLLHFVKESKQDESGMPNNRFLAERTGGTYSTLKVQPAELEDSGVYFCASSQRWKMTTSTDTQYFGPGTRLTVL.

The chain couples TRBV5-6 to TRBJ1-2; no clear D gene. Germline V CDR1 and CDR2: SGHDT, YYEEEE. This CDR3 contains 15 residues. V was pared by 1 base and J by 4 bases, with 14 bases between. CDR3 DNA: TGTGCCAGCAGCTTGTCCCCCCGGACCGTCTATGGCTACACCTTC. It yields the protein CASSLSPRTVYGYTF.

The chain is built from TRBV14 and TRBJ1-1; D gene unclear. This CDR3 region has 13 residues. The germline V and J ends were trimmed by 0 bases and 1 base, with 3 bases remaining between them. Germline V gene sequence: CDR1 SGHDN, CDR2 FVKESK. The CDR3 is CASSQDRNTEAFF. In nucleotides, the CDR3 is TGTGCCAGCAGCCAAGATCGGAACACTGAAGCTTTCTTT.

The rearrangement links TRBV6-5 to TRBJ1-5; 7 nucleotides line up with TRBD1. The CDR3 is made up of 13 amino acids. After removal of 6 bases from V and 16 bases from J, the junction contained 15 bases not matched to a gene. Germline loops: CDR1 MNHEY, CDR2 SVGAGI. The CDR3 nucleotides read TGTGCCAGCAGCCCCGACAGGGAGGGGGCCGGACATTTT. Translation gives CASSPDREGAGHF.

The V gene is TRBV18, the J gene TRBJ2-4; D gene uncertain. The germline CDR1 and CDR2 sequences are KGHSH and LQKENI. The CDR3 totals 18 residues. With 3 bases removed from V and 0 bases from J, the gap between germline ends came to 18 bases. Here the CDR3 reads CASSPIRSQDLAKNIQYF. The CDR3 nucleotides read TGTGCCAGCTCACCGATTCGTTCCCAGGACCTAGCCAAAAACATTCAGTACTTC.

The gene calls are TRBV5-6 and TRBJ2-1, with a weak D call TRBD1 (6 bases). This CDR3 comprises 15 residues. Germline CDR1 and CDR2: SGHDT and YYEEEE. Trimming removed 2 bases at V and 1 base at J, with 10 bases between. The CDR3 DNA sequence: TGTGCCAGCAGCTTCATGACAGGATCCTACAATGAGCAGTTCTTC. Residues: CASSFMTGSYNEQFF. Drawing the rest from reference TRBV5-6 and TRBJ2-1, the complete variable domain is DAGVTQSPTHLIKTRGQQVTLRCSPKSGHDTVSWYQQALGQGPQFIFQYYEEEERQRGNFPDRFSGHQFPNYSSELNVNALLLGDSALYLCASSFMTGSYNEQFFGPGTRLTVL.

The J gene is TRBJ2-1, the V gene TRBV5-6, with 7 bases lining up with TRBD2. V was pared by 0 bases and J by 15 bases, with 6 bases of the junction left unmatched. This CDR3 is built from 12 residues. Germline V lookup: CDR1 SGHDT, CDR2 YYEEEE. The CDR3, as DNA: TGTGCCAGCAGCTTGGTGGGCGGGAGACCGTTCTTC. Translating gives CASSLVGGRPFF.

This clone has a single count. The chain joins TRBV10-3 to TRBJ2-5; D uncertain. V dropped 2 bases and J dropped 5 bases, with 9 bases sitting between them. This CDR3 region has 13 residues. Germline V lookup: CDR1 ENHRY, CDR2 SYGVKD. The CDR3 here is CAISEVASETQYF. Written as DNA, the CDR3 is TGTGCCATCAGTGAGGTTGCATCGGAGACCCAGTACTTC.

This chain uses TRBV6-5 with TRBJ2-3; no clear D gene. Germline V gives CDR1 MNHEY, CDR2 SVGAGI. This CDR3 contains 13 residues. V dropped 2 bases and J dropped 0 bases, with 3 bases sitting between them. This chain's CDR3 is CASSYGSTDTQYF. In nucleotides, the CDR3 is TGTGCCAGCAGTTACGGTAGCACAGATACGCAGTATTTT.

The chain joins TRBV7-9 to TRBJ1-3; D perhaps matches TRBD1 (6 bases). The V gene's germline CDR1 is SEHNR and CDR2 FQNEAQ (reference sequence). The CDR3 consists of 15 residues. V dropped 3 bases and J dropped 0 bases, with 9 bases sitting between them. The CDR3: CASSLGGASGNTIYF. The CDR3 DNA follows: TGTGCCAGCAGCTTGGGGGGCGCCTCTGGAAACACCATATATTTT.

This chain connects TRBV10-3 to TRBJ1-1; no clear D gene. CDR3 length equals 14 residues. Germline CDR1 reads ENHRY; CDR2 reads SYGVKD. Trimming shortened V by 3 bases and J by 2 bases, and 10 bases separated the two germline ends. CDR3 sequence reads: CAISERQTNTEAFF. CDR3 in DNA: TGTGCCATCAGTGAACGGCAGACAAACACTGAAGCTTTCTTT.

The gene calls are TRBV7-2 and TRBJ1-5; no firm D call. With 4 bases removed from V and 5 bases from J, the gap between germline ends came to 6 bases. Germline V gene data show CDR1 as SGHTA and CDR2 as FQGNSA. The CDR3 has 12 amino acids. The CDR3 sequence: CASSSYYQPQHF. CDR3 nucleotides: TGTGCCAGCAGCTCTTATTATCAGCCCCAGCATTTT.

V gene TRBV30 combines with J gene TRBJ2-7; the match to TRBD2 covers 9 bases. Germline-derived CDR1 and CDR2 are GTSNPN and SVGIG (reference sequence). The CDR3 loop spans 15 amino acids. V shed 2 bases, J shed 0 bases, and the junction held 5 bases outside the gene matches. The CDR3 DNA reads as TGTGCCTGGAGTCGATTTAGCGGGAGCTCCTACGAGCAGTACTTC. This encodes CAWSRFSGSSYEQYF.

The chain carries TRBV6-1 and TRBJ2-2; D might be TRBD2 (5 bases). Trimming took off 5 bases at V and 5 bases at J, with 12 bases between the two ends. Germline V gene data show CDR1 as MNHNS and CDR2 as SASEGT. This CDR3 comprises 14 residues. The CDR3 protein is CASSPMRATGELFF. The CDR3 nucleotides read TGTGCCAGCAGTCCCATGAGGGCAACCGGGGAGCTGTTTTTT.

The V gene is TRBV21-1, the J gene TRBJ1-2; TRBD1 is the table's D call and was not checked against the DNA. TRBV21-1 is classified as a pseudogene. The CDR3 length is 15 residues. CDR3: CASSSRGQGVYGYTF. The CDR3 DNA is TGTGCCAGCAGCTCACGTGGACAGGGGGTCTATGGCTACACCTTC.

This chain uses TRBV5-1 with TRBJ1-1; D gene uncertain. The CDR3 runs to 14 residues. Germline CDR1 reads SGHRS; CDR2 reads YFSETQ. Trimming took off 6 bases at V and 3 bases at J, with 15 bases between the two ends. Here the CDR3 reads CASTRDRLDTEAFF. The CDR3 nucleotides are TGCGCCAGCACCCGAGACCGATTAGACACTGAAGCTTTCTTT.

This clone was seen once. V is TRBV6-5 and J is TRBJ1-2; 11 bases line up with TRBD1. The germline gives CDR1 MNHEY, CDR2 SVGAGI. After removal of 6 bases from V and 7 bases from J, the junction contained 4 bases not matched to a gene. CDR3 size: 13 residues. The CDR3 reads CASSRDRGSGYTF. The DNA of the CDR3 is TGTGCCAGCAGCCGGGACAGGGGGAGTGGCTACACCTTC.